This passage covers 10 T cell receptor beta chains from one sample sequenced in a study of T cell responses to AZD1222 COVID-19 vaccine. This table comes from immunoSEQ multiplex PCR, and its TCRdb copy is limited to in-frame clones, with some not included. Found here are 95,000 to 150,000 clones, about 89% of them singletons; the top ten hold under 11%. The source material was peripheral blood, sampled on day 0 of AZD1222 vaccination. The origin of the receptors is an adult in good health.

The genes are TRBV3-1 (or the pseudogene TRBV3-2) and TRBJ1-2; D unclear. Germline CDR1 and CDR2: LGHDT and YNNKEL (reference sequence). Trimming took off 4 bases at V and 0 bases at J, with 12 bases between the two ends. The CDR3 has 15 amino acids. The CDR3 region is CASSLSGRSNYGYTF. In nucleotides, the CDR3 is TGTGCCAGCAGCCTCTCCGGGAGGTCTAACTATGGCTACACCTTC.

This clone was seen once. This sequence joins TRBV5-1 and TRBJ1-2, with a tentative D call TRBD1 (6 bases). CDR1 and CDR2 (germline): SGHRS, YFSETQ. V gave up 2 bases and J gave up 6 bases, with 14 bases separating them. There are 14 residues in the CDR3. The CDR3 DNA is TGCGCCAGCAGCTTCCGTCAGGGGATAGATGGCTACACCTTC. This translates into CASSFRQGIDGYTF.

The chain links TRBV3-1 (or the pseudogene TRBV3-2) to TRBJ2-7; maybe TRBD2 (6 bases). The V gene's germline CDR1 is LGHDT and CDR2 YNNKEL (reference sequence). The CDR3 loop spans 16 amino acids. V lost 2 bases and J lost 9, with 23 bases in between. CDR3 residues: CASSQTSGLASNGQYF. CDR3 in DNA: TGTGCCAGCAGCCAAACCTCGGGACTCGCATCAAATGGGCAGTACTTC.

The chain combines TRBV28 with TRBJ1-1, with TRBD1 matching 7 bases. V trimming: 5 bases; J trimming: 6 bases; junction bases outside the gene matches: 9. Germline CDR1 and CDR2: MDHEN and SYDVKM. CDR3 length: 14 residues. CDR3 loop: CASSPGGVFPEAFF. The CDR3 bases are TGTGCCAGCAGTCCAGGGGGAGTGTTCCCTGAAGCTTTCTTT.

The chain has TRBV27 and TRBJ2-3; no clear D. CDR3 length equals 14 residues. Trimming pared 2 bases from V and 2 bases from J, leaving 8 bases between. The V gene's germline CDR1 is MNHEY and CDR2 SMNVEV (reference sequence). The CDR3 region has the DNA TGTGCCAGCAGTTTAAACCCCATCACAGATACGCAGTATTTT. As protein: CASSLNPITDTQYF.

The V call is TRBV4-1, the J call TRBJ1-5; D is perhaps TRBD1 (6 bases). V lost 3 bases and J lost 0, with 21 bases in between. The germline V gene has CDR1 MGHRA and CDR2 YSYEKL. The CDR3 is made up of 19 amino acids. The CDR3 coding sequence is TGCGCCAGCAGCCAGCCTGCGGGTGGGAGGACAGATAGCAATCAGCCCCAGCATTTT. This sequence encodes CASSQPAGGRTDSNQPQHF.

This sequence joins TRBV5-1 and TRBJ2-2; D remains ambiguous. The V end was cut by 2 bases, the J end by 2 bases, with 4 bases between. The CDR3 is 13 amino acids. From germline, CDR1 is SGHRS and CDR2 YFSETQ. This chain's CDR3 is CASSFYNTGELFF. DNA for the CDR3: TGCGCCAGCAGCTTTTATAACACCGGGGAGCTGTTTTTT.

V usage is TRBV1 and J usage is TRBJ2-3; TRBD2, the table's D call, was not compared with the DNA. TRBV1 is described as a pseudogene. The length of the CDR3 is 20 residues. The DNA of the CDR3 is TGCACCAGCAGCCCCGCCCCCCCAGCGGGAGATTACCCTAGCACAGATACGCAGTATTTT. Encoded protein: CTSSPAPPAGDYPSTDTQYF.

This chain connects TRBV21-1 to TRBJ2-1; TRBD2, the table's D call, was not compared with the DNA. TRBV21-1 is labeled a pseudogene. This CDR3 contains 14 residues. The CDR3 here is CASSNEEREGNQFF. The CDR3 bases are TGTGCCAGCAGCAATGAGGAGCGGGAGGGAAATCAGTTCTTC.

This chain uses TRBV28 with TRBJ1-1; D gene unclear. Germline V gene lookup returns CDR1 MDHEN and CDR2 SYDVKM. This CDR3 spans 13 amino acids. V lost 5 bases to trimming and J lost 6 bases, with 13 bases between them. Here the CDR3 DNA reads TGTGCCAGCAGTCACCCCGGTCAGCCTGAAGCTTTCTTT. It specifies CASSHPGQPEAFF.